What follows are 14 T cell receptor beta chains derived from one specimen sequenced in a study of shared clonotypes between healthy human individuals. Profiled with immunoSEQ multiplex PCR; TCRdb holds only in-frame clones, not every one. Among 2 million to 2.5 million clones listed, about 95% were seen once. Sequenced material: naive CD4+ T cells sorted from blood. Subset meaning: CD45RA+ positively selected. The receptors derive from a man between 18 and 29 years old in good health.

The chain uses TRBV28 and TRBJ1-2; D is uncertain. In germline, CDR1 is MDHEN, CDR2 SYDVKM. This CDR3 has 12 residues. V lost 8 bases to trimming and J lost 0 bases, with 7 bases between them. CDR3 nucleotide sequence: TGTGCCAGCTCGACTTCTAACTATGGCTACACCTTC. This codes for CASSTSNYGYTF.

The chain links TRBV7-2 to TRBJ2-1, with 9 bases identical to TRBD2. After removal of 7 bases from V and 10 bases from J, the junction contained 14 bases not matched to a gene. The CDR3 is 15 amino acids. From germline, CDR1 is SGHTA and CDR2 FQGNSA. The CDR3 protein is CASTLTWGTSPEQFF. CDR3 bases: TGTGCCAGCACCCTAACGTGGGGGACTAGCCCCGAGCAGTTCTTC. The full variable domain, in which reference TRBV7-2 and TRBJ2-1 provide the parts outside the CDR3, is GAGVSQSPSNKVTEKGKDVELRCDPISGHTALYWYRQSLGQGLEFLIYFQGNSAPDKSGLPSDRFSAERTGGSVSTLTIQRTQQEDSAVYLCASTLTWGTSPEQFFGPGTRLTVL.

The gene calls are TRBV12-5 and TRBJ2-2; D may be TRBD1 (5 bases). The CDR3 totals 15 residues. The V and J ends lost 1 base and 5 bases respectively, with 11 bases between them. Per the germline V gene, CDR1 is LGHNT and CDR2 is FRNRAP. CDR3 amino acids: CASGLGKTETGELFF. The CDR3 nucleotides read TGTGCTAGTGGTTTGGGGAAGACAGAGACCGGGGAGCTGTTTTTT. The full variable domain, its missing parts supplied by reference TRBV12-5 and TRBJ2-2, is DARVTQTPRHKVTEMGQEVTMRCQPILGHNTVFWYRQTMMQGLELLAYFRNRAPLDDSGMPKDRFSAEMPDATLATLKIQPSEPRDSAVYFCASGLGKTETGELFFGEGSRLTVL.

About this clone: Germline is not matched at one junction end, which may reflect a read error. The J gene is TRBJ2-7, the V gene TRBV7-7; D uncertain. The CDR3 is 15 residues long. The germline V gene encodes CDR1 SSHAT and CDR2 FNYEAQ (reference sequence). CDR3 nucleotides: TGTGCTAGCAGCCCCGGGCCTACATCTACGGACGAGCAGTACTTC. Translated: CASSPGPTSTDEQYF.

Comment on this clone: This sample includes further DNA sequences coding for the same CDR3. The chain uses TRBV18 and TRBJ2-7; 11 bases match TRBD2. This CDR3 comprises 14 residues. The germline V gene encodes CDR1 KGHSH and CDR2 LQKENI. Trimming cost V 3 bases and J 4 bases; bases outside gene matches: 2. The CDR3 is CASSPPSGRYEQYF. CDR3 sequence (DNA): TGTGCCAGCTCACCTCCTAGCGGGAGGTACGAGCAGTACTTC.

The J gene is TRBJ2-5, the V gene TRBV10-3; 10 bases map to TRBD2. The CDR3 is 14 amino acids. Germline CDR1 reads ENHRY; CDR2 reads SYGVKD. V lost 0 bases to trimming and J lost 5 bases; unmatched junction nucleotides: 0. This chain's CDR3 is CAISESTSGETQYF. The CDR3 DNA sequence: TGTGCCATCAGTGAGTCGACTAGCGGGGAGACCCAGTACTTC.

The chain links TRBV7-2 to TRBJ1-1; maybe TRBD1 (5 bases). Germline V gene data show CDR1 as SGHTA and CDR2 as FQGNSA. The CDR3 spans 15 residues. V shed 1 base and J shed 0 bases, with 9 bases lying between them. The CDR3 here is CASSLVLGLNTEAFF. Written as DNA, the CDR3 is TGTGCCAGCAGCTTAGTTCTGGGACTGAACACTGAAGCTTTCTTT.

This sequence joins TRBV4-1 and TRBJ1-2; D possibly corresponds to TRBD1 (6 bases). The germline V gene has CDR1 MGHRA and CDR2 YSYEKL. CDR3 size: 15 residues. With 0 bases removed from V and 5 bases from J, the gap between germline ends came to 13 bases. CDR3 sequence reads: CASSQDLGGAYGYTF. The CDR3, as DNA: TGCGCCAGCAGCCAAGATTTGGGGGGGGCGTATGGCTACACCTTC.

This clone has only one observation. The chain links TRBV7-2 to TRBJ2-1; D may be TRBD2 (6 bases). V lost 7 bases, J lost 10 bases, and 11 bases lay in between. This CDR3 has 11 residues. Germline V lookup: CDR1 SGHTA, CDR2 FQGNSA. Written as DNA, the CDR3 is TGTGCCAGCACCCCCCTAGCGGAGCAGTTCTTC. Translating it yields CASTPLAEQFF.

The rearrangement uses TRBV5-1 and TRBJ1-1; D possibly corresponds to TRBD1 (5 bases). The CDR3 runs 13 residues. V was shortened by 4 bases and J by 5 bases, with 12 bases between the two germline ends. Germline V gene lookup returns CDR1 SGHRS and CDR2 YFSETQ. For the CDR3, the DNA is TGCGCCAGCAGCAATGTGGGGGAGACTGAAGCTTTCTTT. Protein product: CASSNVGETEAFF.

V and J are TRBV2 and TRBJ2-7; tentatively, D is TRBD1 (6 bases). The V and J ends lost 4 bases and 4 bases respectively, with 17 bases between them. This CDR3 has 15 residues. The germline V gene encodes CDR1 SNHLY and CDR2 FYNNEI. The CDR3 loop is CASSGVQGDWYEQYF. CDR3 DNA: TGTGCCAGCAGTGGCGTACAGGGTGACTGGTACGAGCAGTACTTC.

A word on this clone: Its ends do not fully match the called genes, so a read error is possible. This chain's CDR3 is CASSPRDSWYSEQFF. The CDR3, as DNA: TGTGCCAGCAGTCCTAGGGACTCCTGGTACAGTGAGCAGTTCTTC. The chain carries TRBV6-5 and TRBJ2-1; TRBD2 might be the D (6 bases). The CDR3 length is 15 residues. CDR1 is MNHEY, CDR2 SVGAGI, per germline.

A few counts support this clone. The CDR3: CASSSAKGGGRSPDEQFF. The DNA of the CDR3 is TGTGCCAGCTCTTCAGCGAAGGGCGGCGGGAGGTCTCCGGATGAGCAGTTCTTC. The chain joins TRBV2 to TRBJ2-1; 8 bases are shared with TRBD2. Trimming removed 8 bases from V and 8 bases from J; junction bases left unmatched: 23. Germline V lookup: CDR1 SNHLY, CDR2 FYNNEI. CDR3 length: 18 residues.

The chain has TRBV2 and TRBJ1-6; D gene uncertain. CDR1 and CDR2 (germline): SNHLY, FYNNEI. CDR3 length equals 12 residues. Trimming took off 7 bases at V and 9 bases at J, with 10 bases between the two ends. Here the CDR3 DNA reads TGTGCCAGCACCGGGATAGGTTCACCCCTCCACTTT. Translated, it gives CASTGIGSPLHF.